These 28 T cell receptor beta chains originate from one sample sequenced in a study of shared clonotypes between healthy human individuals. Method: immunoSEQ multiplex PCR; TCRdb's copy keeps in-frame clones and lacks some. The data contain 2 million to 2.5 million clones, around 95% of them singletons. Sequences were obtained from naive CD4+ T cells sorted from blood. Documented subset: CD45RA+ positively selected. These TCRs come from a man aged 18 to 35 in good health.

The rearrangement joins TRBV6-5 to TRBJ2-3; weak D call: TRBD2 (5 bases). Between the trimmed V and J ends, which lost 2 bases and 8 bases, there was a span of 17 bases. Germline V CDR1 and CDR2: MNHEY, SVGAGI. The CDR3 totals 15 residues. The CDR3 DNA reads TGTGCCAGCAGTTACCCCGGTGTACGCGCGGGTACGCAGTATTTT. Translated, it gives CASSYPGVRAGTQYF.

The J gene is TRBJ1-5, the V gene TRBV27; D gene ambiguous. The CDR3 is 15 amino acids. Deletions cut 3 bases from V and 1 base from J, with 10 bases between. The germline V gene encodes CDR1 MNHEY and CDR2 SMNVEV (reference sequence). CDR3 sequence (DNA): TGTGCCAGCAGTTTCTGGGGAGGCAGCAATCAGCCCCAGCATTTT. This encodes CASSFWGGSNQPQHF.

The gene calls are TRBV6-5 and TRBJ1-1; D call uncertain. CDR3 size: 12 residues. The germline CDR1 and CDR2 sequences are MNHEY and SVGAGI. Trimming cost V 11 bases and J 3 bases, with 13 bases left between them. The CDR3 here is CAVGREYTEAFF. In DNA form, the CDR3 reads TGTGCCGTCGGGCGGGAGTACACTGAAGCTTTCTTT.

The table lists this clone with a count of one. The V call is TRBV10-2, the J call TRBJ2-5; possible D gene TRBD1, 5 bases. Germline V CDR1 and CDR2: WSHSY, SAAADI. V was trimmed by 6 bases and J by 1 base, leaving 12 bases between them. This CDR3 is 14 amino acids long. Here the CDR3 reads CASRHAGRQETQYF. DNA for the CDR3: TGCGCCAGCAGACACGCAGGGCGCCAAGAGACCCAGTACTTC.

This clone was picked up one time. V gene TRBV7-2 combines with J gene TRBJ2-1; D tentatively reads TRBD1 or TRBD2 (5 bases each). V dropped 1 base and J dropped 4 bases, with 11 bases sitting between them. CDR3 size: 15 residues. From germline, CDR1 is SGHTA and CDR2 FQGNSA. DNA for the CDR3: TGTGCCAGCAGCTTAGTGTGGGACCCTTACAATGAGCAGTTCTTC. This encodes CASSLVWDPYNEQFF.

CDR3 protein: CASTGHRGLTEAFF. The CDR3, as DNA: TGTGCCAGCACCGGCCATCGGGGGCTGACTGAAGCTTTCTTT. V gene TRBV25-1 combines with J gene TRBJ1-1; tentative D call: TRBD1 (6 bases). Per the germline V gene, CDR1 is MGHDK and CDR2 is SYGVNS. The V gene lost 7 bases and the J gene lost 5 bases, with 17 bases spanning the gap. There are 14 residues in the CDR3.

The rearrangement uses TRBV10-3 and TRBJ1-1; D perhaps matches TRBD1 (5 bases). Trimming stripped 4 bases from V and 2 bases from J, with 17 bases between. The CDR3 is made up of 16 amino acids. CDR1 is ENHRY, CDR2 SYGVKD, per germline. The CDR3 here is CAISASTVHLNTEAFF. DNA for the CDR3: TGTGCCATCAGTGCCTCGACAGTACATTTAAACACTGAAGCTTTCTTT.

This sequence joins TRBV5-1 and TRBJ2-1; TRBD1 aligns across 8 bases. This CDR3 has 15 residues. CDR1 and CDR2 (germline): SGHRS, YFSETQ. J lost 8 bases, V lost 0 bases, and 7 bases had no gene match. DNA for the CDR3: TGCGCCAGCAGCTTGGCGTCTGACAGGGGCGATGAGCAGTTCTTC. Residues: CASSLASDRGDEQFF.

The chain uses TRBV5-1 and TRBJ1-1; D is unclear. V lost 0 bases to trimming and J lost 13 bases, with 16 bases between them. Germline CDR1 SGHRS, CDR2 YFSETQ. The CDR3 contains 13 residues. The CDR3 region has the DNA TGCGCCAGCAGCTTGGCAAGCCTCGAGGACGGTTTCTTT. Residues: CASSLASLEDGFF.

On this clone: Other DNA sequences in the same sample also yield this CDR3. The chain employs TRBV5-1 and TRBJ1-3; D perhaps matches TRBD1 (6 bases). The CDR3 runs to 15 residues. The V gene's germline CDR1 is SGHRS and CDR2 YFSETQ. Trimming pared 0 bases from V and 1 base from J, leaving 8 bases between. In nucleotides, the CDR3 is TGCGCCAGCAGCTTGGACAGGGCATCTGGAAACACCATATATTTT. Protein: CASSLDRASGNTIYF.

The genes are TRBV7-9 and TRBJ1-1; no clear D. The CDR3 runs 11 residues. Germline V gene data show CDR1 as SEHNR and CDR2 as FQNEAQ (reference sequence). As DNA, the CDR3 is TGTATGTGGGCGGCCAACACTGAAGCTTTCTTT. This encodes CMWAANTEAFF.

The chain uses TRBV4-1 and TRBJ2-3; D unclear. Between the trimmed V and J ends, which lost 1 base and 6 bases, there was a span of 11 bases. This CDR3 is built from 14 residues. The germline CDR1 and CDR2 sequences are MGHRA and YSYEKL. CDR3 in DNA: TGCGCCAGCAGCCAAGTCGTGTTTCGGGATACGCAGTATTTT. It encodes CASSQVVFRDTQYF.

The chain has TRBV5-1 and TRBJ1-3, with 8 bases matching TRBD1. Germline-derived CDR1 and CDR2 are SGHRS and YFSETQ. V lost 3 bases to trimming and J lost 6 bases; unmatched junction nucleotides: 5. The CDR3 has 14 amino acids. The CDR3 here is CASSSGQDINTIYF. For the CDR3, the DNA is TGCGCCAGCAGCTCGGGACAGGACATAAACACCATATATTTT.

The genes are TRBV9 and TRBJ2-1, with 8 bases identical to TRBD1. Germline V gene data show CDR1 as SGDLS and CDR2 as YYNGEE. This CDR3 comprises 14 residues. V lost 2 bases and J lost 9; bases outside the gene matches: 7. The CDR3 DNA reads TGTGCCAGCAGCGTCACCCAAGACAGGGGTGAGCAGTTCTTC. Its translation: CASSVTQDRGEQFF.

The rearrangement joins TRBV7-2 to TRBJ2-7; 14 nucleotides line up with TRBD2. The CDR3 extends over 14 amino acids. V trimming: 6 bases; J trimming: 7 bases; junction bases outside the gene matches: 5. Germline CDR1 SGHTA, CDR2 FQGNSA. Here the CDR3 reads CASRPGLAGVEQYF. CDR3 DNA sequence: TGTGCCAGCAGACCGGGACTAGCGGGAGTTGAGCAGTACTTC.

This chain links TRBV6-5 with TRBJ2-3; 7 nucleotides line up with TRBD1. CDR1 and CDR2 (germline): MNHEY, SVGAGI. There are 15 residues in the CDR3. Germline trimming cut 6 bases from V and 5 bases from J; bases unmatched to any gene: 11. The DNA for the CDR3 is TGTGCCAGCAGGCCCCGACAGGGAATTAGAGATACGCAGTATTTT. This gives the protein CASRPRQGIRDTQYF.

The chain has TRBV6-5 and TRBJ1-1; tentative D call: TRBD1 (6 bases). Per germline, CDR1 MNHEY and CDR2 SVGAGI. This CDR3 comprises 15 residues. V lost 5 bases, J lost 5 bases, and 18 bases lay in between. This chain's CDR3 is CASSQGRGLGTEAFF. The CDR3 DNA is TGTGCCAGCAGTCAAGGCAGGGGTTTGGGAACTGAAGCTTTCTTT.

This chain links TRBV6-1 with TRBJ2-3, with 7 positions matching TRBD1. CDR1 MNHNS and CDR2 SASEGT come from the germline V gene. There are 13 residues in the CDR3. The junction had 9 bases not matched to a gene; V was cut back by 7 bases and J by 8 bases. The CDR3 reads CASKAGGIGTQYF. The DNA of the CDR3 is TGTGCCAGCAAGGCAGGGGGTATTGGTACGCAGTATTTT.

The rearrangement links TRBV7-3 to TRBJ2-7; TRBD1 agrees at 8 bases. J lost 7 bases, V lost 2 bases, and 10 bases had no gene match. Germline V CDR1 and CDR2: SGHTA, FQGTGA. The CDR3 extends over 15 amino acids. CDR3 sequence reads: CASSLSADRAGEQYF. CDR3 nucleotide sequence: TGTGCCAGCAGCTTATCTGCGGACAGGGCGGGTGAGCAGTACTTC.

V gene TRBV27 combines with J gene TRBJ2-5, with 7 bases that match TRBD1. The CDR3 extends over 16 amino acids. Germline V gene lookup returns CDR1 MNHEY and CDR2 SMNVEV (reference sequence). Unmatched junction bases numbered 8, after V lost 4 bases and J lost 0 bases. CDR3 residues: CASSSQRQGYQETQYF. CDR3 coding DNA: TGTGCCAGCAGTTCCCAGCGACAGGGCTACCAAGAGACCCAGTACTTC.

The genes are TRBV7-3 and TRBJ1-6; 9 positions agree with TRBD1. CDR3 size: 15 residues. Germline V gene lookup returns CDR1 SGHTA and CDR2 FQGTGA. V shed 1 base and J 9 bases; nucleotides not matched to a gene: 4. DNA for the CDR3: TGTGCCAGCAGCTTAATGGGACAGGGAGGTTCACCCCTCCACTTT. This sequence encodes CASSLMGQGGSPLHF. The variable domain in full, with the rest retrieved from reference TRBV7-3 and TRBJ1-6, is GAGVSQTPSNKVTEKGKYVELRCDPISGHTALYWYRQSLGQGPEFLIYFQGTGAADDSGLPNDRFFAVRPEGSVSTLKIQRTERGDSAVYLCASSLMGQGGSPLHFGNGTRLTVT.

This clone was seen just once. The J gene is TRBJ2-7, the V gene TRBV6-6, with D possibly TRBD1 on 6 matching bases. The V gene's germline CDR1 is MNHNY and CDR2 SVGAGI (reference sequence). This CDR3 has 13 amino acids. V was cut by 5 bases and J by 3 bases, with 11 bases left in between. CDR3 in amino acids: CASSHQGNYEQYF. CDR3 bases: TGTGCCAGCAGTCACCAGGGGAACTACGAGCAGTACTTC.

The genes are TRBV18 and TRBJ2-7; D may match TRBD1 or TRBD2 (5 bases each). Germline lookup yields CDR1 KGHSH and CDR2 LQKENI. CDR3 size: 14 residues. V lost 4 bases and J 2 bases, leaving 12 bases between the germline ends. The CDR3 nucleotides read TGTGCCAGCTCACATGGGACGGGAACCTACGAGCAGTACTTC. The encoded protein is CASSHGTGTYEQYF.

This clone appeared once. The chain recombines TRBV6-5 with TRBJ2-7, with D hard to call. V lost 6 bases to trimming and J lost 1 base, with 16 bases between them. The CDR3 contains 15 residues. CDR1 and CDR2 (germline): MNHEY, SVGAGI. The CDR3 DNA reads as TGTGCCAGCAGACAGCCACTCTCGGAGTCCTACGAGCAGTACTTC. This sequence encodes CASRQPLSESYEQYF.

J is TRBJ2-7 and V is TRBV5-8; 7 bases are shared with TRBD1. Germline V gene lookup returns CDR1 SGHTS and CDR2 YDEGEE. Trimming cost V 4 bases and J 2 bases; bases outside gene matches: 9. This CDR3 has 15 residues. The CDR3: CASSLSGGVAYEQYF. The CDR3 DNA reads TGTGCCAGCAGCCTGTCAGGGGGTGTCGCCTACGAGCAGTACTTC.

The chain employs TRBV5-4 and TRBJ2-4; perhaps D is TRBD1 or TRBD2 (5 bases each). The germline CDR1 and CDR2 sequences are SGHNT and YYREEE (reference sequence). Trimming stripped 0 bases from V and 8 bases from J, with 15 bases between. This CDR3 spans 15 amino acids. CDR3 sequence (DNA): TGTGCCAGCAGCTTGGGTCCAGGGAGTGGTGACATTCAGTACTTC. Translating it yields CASSLGPGSGDIQYF. The complete variable domain, with remaining parts taken from reference TRBV5-4 and TRBJ2-4, reads ETGVTQSPTHLIKTRGQQVTLRCSSQSGHNTVSWYQQALGQGPQFIFQYYREEENGRGNFPPRFSGLQFPNYSSELNVNALELDDSALYLCASSLGPGSGDIQYFGAGTRLSVL.

This rearrangement joins TRBV2 to TRBJ1-1; D remains ambiguous. The CDR3 totals 13 residues. V dropped 6 bases and J dropped 1 base, with 9 bases sitting between them. From germline, CDR1 is SNHLY and CDR2 FYNNEI. Here the CDR3 reads CASRDRWNTEAFF. Here the CDR3 DNA reads TGTGCCAGCAGGGACCGATGGAACACTGAAGCTTTCTTT.

This sequence joins TRBV28 and TRBJ2-7, with D perhaps matching TRBD1 or TRBD2 (5 bases each). Germline values: CDR1 MDHEN, CDR2 SYDVKM. V lost 8 bases, J lost 7 bases, and 12 bases lay in between. The CDR3 loop spans 11 amino acids. DNA for the CDR3: TGTGCCAGCGTGTGGGGGATGGAGCAGTACTTC. Amino acid sequence: CASVWGMEQYF.